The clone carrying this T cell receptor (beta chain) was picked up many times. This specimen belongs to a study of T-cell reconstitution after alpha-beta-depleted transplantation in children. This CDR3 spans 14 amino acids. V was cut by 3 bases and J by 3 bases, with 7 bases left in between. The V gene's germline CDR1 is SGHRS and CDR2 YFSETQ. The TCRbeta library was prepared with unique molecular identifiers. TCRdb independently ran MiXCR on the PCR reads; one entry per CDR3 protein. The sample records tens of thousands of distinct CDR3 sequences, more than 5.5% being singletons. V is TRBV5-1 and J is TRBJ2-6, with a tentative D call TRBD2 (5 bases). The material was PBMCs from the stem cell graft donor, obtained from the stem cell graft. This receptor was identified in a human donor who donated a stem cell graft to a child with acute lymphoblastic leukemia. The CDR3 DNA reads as TGCGCCAGCAGCTCGGCGGGTGGGGCCAACGTCCTGACTTTC. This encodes CASSSAGGANVLTF.